Below are 12 T cell receptor beta chains sequenced from a single sample in a study of patients and donors after allogeneic stem cell transplantation. Via MiXCR, TCRdb re-called the RT-PCR reads, giving one row per CDR3 protein. The profile shows 90,000 to 120,000 distinct CDR3 sequences, 35% of them singletons. Sequenced input: blood, either unsorted or a sorted T cell fraction (not recorded which). These receptors were obtained from a human donor who was either an allogeneic HSCT recipient or a stem cell or donor lymphocyte infusion donor (not recorded which). It is not recorded whose cells these are; they may come from a transplant donor.

This clonotype was counted a few times. The chain carries TRBV20-1 and TRBJ1-5, with D perhaps matching TRBD1 (5 bases). Trimming took off 2 bases at V and 8 bases at J, with 13 bases between the two ends. The length of the CDR3 is 13 residues. Per germline, CDR1 DFQATT and CDR2 SNEGSKA (reference sequence). The CDR3, as DNA: TGCAGTGCTAGAAGCCAGGGCGGGAAGCCCCAGCATTTT. Translated: CSARSQGGKPQHF.

The V call is TRBV6-2 or TRBV6-3, the J call TRBJ2-7, with D possibly being TRBD1 or TRBD2 (5 bases each). The CDR3 has 13 residues. The V gene's germline CDR1 is MNHEY and CDR2 SVGEGT. V lost 6 bases, J lost 5 bases, and 14 bases lay in between. The CDR3 here is CASRKNGADEQYF. The CDR3 region has the DNA TGTGCCAGCAGAAAAAACGGGGCTGACGAGCAGTACTTC.

This chain links TRBV6-5 with TRBJ2-7; the match to TRBD1 covers 9 bases. CDR1 is MNHEY and CDR2 is SVGAGI in the germline V gene. V dropped 5 bases and J dropped 2; count of bases not matched to a gene: 4. The CDR3 contains 14 residues. CDR3 sequence (DNA): TGTGCCAGCAGTCTCGACAGGGGGACCTACGAGCAGTACTTC. This encodes CASSLDRGTYEQYF.

This clonotype was picked up a small number of times. The V and J genes are TRBV15 and TRBJ2-3, with D possibly being TRBD2 (6 bases). CDR3 length: 15 amino acids. Trimming pared 0 bases from V and 8 bases from J, leaving 15 bases between. Germline CDR1 is LNHNV and CDR2 is YYDKDF (reference sequence). The CDR3 bases are TGTGCCACCAGCAGAGATCAGACGCATAGCGGTACGCAGTATTTT. This translates into CATSRDQTHSGTQYF.

This chain uses TRBV20-1 with TRBJ1-3; perhaps TRBD1 as D (5 bases). Germline CDR1 DFQATT, CDR2 SNEGSKA (reference sequence). CDR3 length: 14 amino acids. V lost 2 bases and J lost 4, with 12 bases in between. CDR3: CSARTAGIGNTIYF. The CDR3 bases are TGCAGTGCTAGAACGGCAGGGATAGGAAACACCATATATTTT.

V and J are TRBV20-1 and TRBJ1-5; D unresolved. Germline values: CDR1 DFQATT, CDR2 SNEGSKA (reference sequence). CDR3 length: 13 amino acids. V lost 6 bases to trimming and J lost 3 bases, with 12 bases between them. CDR3 protein: CSAQWGTNQPQHF. The CDR3 region has the DNA TGCAGTGCCCAATGGGGTACCAATCAGCCCCAGCATTTT.

This rearrangement joins TRBV27 to TRBJ2-7; 10 positions agree with TRBD1. The germline CDR1 and CDR2 sequences are MNHEY and SMNVEV (reference sequence). The CDR3 loop spans 14 amino acids. The CDR3 is CGTRRDRGPYEQYF. The CDR3 DNA follows: TGTGGGACCCGCAGAGACAGGGGGCCCTACGAGCAGTACTTC.

The chain has TRBV7-9 and TRBJ1-2; 9 positions agree with TRBD1. The CDR3 consists of 13 residues. V lost 5 bases to trimming and J lost 5 bases; unmatched junction nucleotides: 3. Germline CDR1 SEHNR, CDR2 FQNEAQ (reference sequence). The CDR3 here is CASSQDRGYGYTF. The CDR3 bases are TGTGCCAGCAGCCAGGACAGGGGATATGGCTACACCTTC. The variable domain in full, with the rest retrieved from reference TRBV7-9 and TRBJ1-2, is DTGVSQNPRHKITKRGQNVTFRCDPISEHNRLYWYRQTLGQGPEFLTYFQNEAQLEKSRLLSDRFSAERPKGSFSTLEIQRTEQGDSAMYLCASSQDRGYGYTFGSGTRLTVV.

In this sample, this clonotype is medium-sized. The chain recombines TRBV5-1 with TRBJ1-1; the D gene is possibly TRBD1 (6 bases). There are 17 residues in the CDR3. Germline V gene lookup returns CDR1 SGHRS and CDR2 YFSETQ. The V end was cut by 0 bases, the J end by 3 bases, with 18 bases between. CDR3 loop: CASSLAAGWKGDTEAFF. The CDR3 coding sequence is TGCGCCAGCAGCTTGGCCGCGGGGTGGAAGGGGGACACTGAAGCTTTCTTT.

This chain uses TRBV18 with TRBJ1-1; tentatively, D is TRBD1 (5 bases). Trimming removed 3 bases at V and 3 bases at J, with 14 bases between. This CDR3 comprises 15 residues. Per the germline V gene, CDR1 is KGHSH and CDR2 is LQKENI. CDR3 sequence reads: CASSPQTASHTEAFF. Written as DNA, the CDR3 is TGTGCCAGCTCACCTCAGACAGCCAGCCACACTGAAGCTTTCTTT.

This clonotype showed up just a few times. The CDR3 sequence is CASSPGTIEKLFF. CDR3 bases: TGTGCCAGCTCACCCGGGACGATAGAAAAACTGTTTTTT. The genes are TRBV18 and TRBJ1-4; tentative D call: TRBD1 (5 bases). The CDR3 spans 13 residues. V was pared by 3 bases and J by 8 bases, with 10 bases between. Germline V gene lookup returns CDR1 KGHSH and CDR2 LQKENI.

The V call is TRBV12-3 or TRBV12-4, the J call TRBJ1-4, with TRBD1 matching 7 bases. This CDR3 spans 14 amino acids. V was pared by 6 bases and J by 4 bases, with 5 bases of the junction left unmatched. The CDR3, as DNA: TGTGCCAGCAGGGGTGGACAGGTTAATGAAAAACTGTTTTTT. Its protein product is CASRGGQVNEKLFF.